The present entry profiles one T cell receptor (beta chain) with its context. Which antigen it targets is not known. Base qualities are missing; no much larger clone stands one base away. This sample is part of a study of cytomegalovirus exposure and HLA in healthy donors (TCRdb year 2017). Regarding the study in general: A later analysis indicated that the roughly 130 validation repertoires were generated on the platform also employed for the roughly 730 repertoires of the first cohort. Besides the first cohort of under 700 subjects, a separate validation cohort made up of 120 different subjects was used. To predict cytomegalovirus infection status, the study combined high-throughput TCR immunosequencing, statistical association of individual TCRs with disease status, and machine learning. The aim of the study was to test whether cataloging public T cell receptors could identify signatures of past pathogen exposure.

Summary of the overall study and its limitations: Most TCR sequences were seen in very few donors, while some public TCRs were found in many individuals. A later analysis lacked HLA typing for the validation cohort, so it scored co-occurrence in that cohort across all 110 or so repertoires. In a later analysis, TCRs clustered in the first cohort were found to also tend to co-occur in the 100 to 150 validation repertoires, with 94% of cluster scores above 0. The authors suggested that the approach could potentially be generalized to other disease states and immunological phenotypes. In vitro tests confirmed that a few of the cytomegalovirus-associated TCR beta chains recognize cytomegalovirus antigens. The classifier was reported to diagnose cytomegalovirus status with high specificity and sensitivity in both the original and validation cohorts. In the study, around 150 TCR beta chains were listed as associated with cytomegalovirus.

Reading from cysteine to phenylalanine, the CDR3 counts 16 amino acids. The retained sequence is limited to the CDR3, 48 bases, with the frame set at the first base. CDR1 is given as SGDLS and CDR2 as YYNGEE, both from the germline V gene. Unmatched junction bases come to 6, with V trimmed by 0 bases and J by 4 bases. Library creation used the immunoSEQ multiplex PCR assay. Per the original workflow: To diagnose cytomegalovirus status from the catalog of TCR beta chain sequences, a statistical classification framework was built. As stored in TCRdb, this immuneACCESS dataset retains in-frame rearrangements with V and J assigned. A fraction of the clones does not appear; measured against another copy, unresolved V genes explain less than half of the discrepancy, and the remainder lacks a known reason. D and trimming come from the DNA, and the V and J calls and clone size come from that table. In all, the sample holds over 250,000 clones, and around 87% of those were seen once. The ten largest make up 1% to 1.5% of the sample.

Donors formed part of the validation cohort, which comprised 120 subjects and was distinct from the first cohort of 666 subjects. This sequence was found in a woman aged 25 to 39 in good health and CMV-seropositive. The sequencing input was PBMCs. The V and J genes are TRBV9 and TRBJ2-5, with 10 middle bases fitting TRBD2. The nucleotide sequence reads TGTGCCAGCAGCGTAGGCAGCGGGGGGGCTGCAGAGACCCAGTACTTC. Translated, this is CASSVGSGGAAETQYF.